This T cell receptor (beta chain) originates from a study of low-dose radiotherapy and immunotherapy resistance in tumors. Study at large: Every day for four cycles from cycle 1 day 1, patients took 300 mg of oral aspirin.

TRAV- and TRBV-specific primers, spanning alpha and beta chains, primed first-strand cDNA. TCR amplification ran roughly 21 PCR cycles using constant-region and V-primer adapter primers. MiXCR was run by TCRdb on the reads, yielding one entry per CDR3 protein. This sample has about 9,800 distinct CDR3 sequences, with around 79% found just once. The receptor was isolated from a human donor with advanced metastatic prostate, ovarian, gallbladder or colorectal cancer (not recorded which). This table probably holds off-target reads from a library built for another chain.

CDR3 coding DNA: TGTGCCAGCAGTGCCCGACTAGCGAAAGAGCAGTTCTTC. This codes for CASSARLAKEQFF. This chain joins TRBV2 and TRBJ2-1; 8 nucleotides agree with TRBD2. CDR3 length: 13 residues. Germline CDR1 is SNHLY and CDR2 is FYNNEI. V lost 4 bases, J lost 10 bases, and 6 bases stayed unmatched.